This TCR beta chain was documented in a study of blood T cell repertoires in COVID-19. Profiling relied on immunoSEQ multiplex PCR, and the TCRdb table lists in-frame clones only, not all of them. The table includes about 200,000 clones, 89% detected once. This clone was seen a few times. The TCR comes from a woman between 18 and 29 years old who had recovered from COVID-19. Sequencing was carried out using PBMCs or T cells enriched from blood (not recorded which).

CDR3 DNA: TGTGCCACCAGAGCGGGGGCTTCCGGGGAGCTGTTTTTT. Translation: CATRAGASGELFF. The chain carries TRBV24-1 and TRBJ2-2; 8 bases are shared with TRBD2. The J segment lost 6 bases and the V segment lost 7 bases, leaving 3 bases of the junction unmatched. The germline CDR1 and CDR2 sequences are KGHDR and SFDVKD. There are 13 residues in the CDR3.